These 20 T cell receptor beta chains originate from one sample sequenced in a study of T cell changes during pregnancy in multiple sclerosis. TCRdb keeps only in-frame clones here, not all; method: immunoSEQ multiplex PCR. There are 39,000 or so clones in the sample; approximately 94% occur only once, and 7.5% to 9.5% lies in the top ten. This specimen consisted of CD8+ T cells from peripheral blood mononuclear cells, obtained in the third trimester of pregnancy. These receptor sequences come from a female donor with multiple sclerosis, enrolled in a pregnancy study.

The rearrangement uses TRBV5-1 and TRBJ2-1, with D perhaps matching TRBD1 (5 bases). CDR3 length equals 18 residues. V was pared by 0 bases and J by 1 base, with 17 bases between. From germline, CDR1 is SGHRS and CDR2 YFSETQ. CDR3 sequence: CASSLDPTVSSSYNEQFF. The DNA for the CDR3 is TGCGCCAGCAGCTTGGACCCGACAGTTTCCTCTTCCTACAATGAGCAGTTCTTC.

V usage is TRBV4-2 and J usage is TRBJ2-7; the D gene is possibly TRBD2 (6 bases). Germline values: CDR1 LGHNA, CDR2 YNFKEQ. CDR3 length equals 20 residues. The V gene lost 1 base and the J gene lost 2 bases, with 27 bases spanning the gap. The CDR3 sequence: CASSQGPSLPLGAGPYEQYF. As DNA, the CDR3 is TGTGCCAGCAGCCAAGGTCCCTCCCTGCCGTTAGGAGCGGGCCCCTACGAGCAGTACTTC.

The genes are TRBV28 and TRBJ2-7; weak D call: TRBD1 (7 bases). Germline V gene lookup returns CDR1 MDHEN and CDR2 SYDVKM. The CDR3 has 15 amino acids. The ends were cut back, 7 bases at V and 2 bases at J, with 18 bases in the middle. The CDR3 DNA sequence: TGTGCCAGCACCTCGGAGGGGACAGCGACCTACGAGCAGTACTTC. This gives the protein CASTSEGTATYEQYF.

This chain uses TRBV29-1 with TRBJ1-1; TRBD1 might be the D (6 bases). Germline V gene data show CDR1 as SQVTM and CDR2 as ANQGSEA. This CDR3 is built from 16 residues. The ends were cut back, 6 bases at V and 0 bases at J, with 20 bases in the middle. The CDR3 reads CSVRDETGLMNTEAFF. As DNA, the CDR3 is TGCAGCGTCCGGGACGAGACAGGTCTAATGAACACTGAAGCTTTCTTT.

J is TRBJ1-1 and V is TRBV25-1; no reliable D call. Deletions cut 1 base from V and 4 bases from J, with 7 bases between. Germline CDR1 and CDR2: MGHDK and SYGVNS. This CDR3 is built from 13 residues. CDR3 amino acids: CASSESGSTEAFF. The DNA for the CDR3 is TGTGCCAGCAGTGAATCGGGGAGCACTGAAGCTTTCTTT. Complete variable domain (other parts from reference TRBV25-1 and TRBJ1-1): EADIYQTPRYLVIGTGKKITLECSQTMGHDKMYWYQQDPGMELHLIHYSYGVNSTEKGDLSSESTVSRIRTEHFPLTLESARPSHTSQYLCASSESGSTEAFFGQGTRLTVV.

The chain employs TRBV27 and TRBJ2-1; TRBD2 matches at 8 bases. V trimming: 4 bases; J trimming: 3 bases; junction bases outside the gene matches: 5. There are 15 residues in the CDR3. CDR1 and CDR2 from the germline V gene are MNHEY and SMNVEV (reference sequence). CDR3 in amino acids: CASSSPGLGYNEQFF. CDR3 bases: TGTGCCAGCAGTTCTCCGGGACTAGGCTACAATGAGCAGTTCTTC.

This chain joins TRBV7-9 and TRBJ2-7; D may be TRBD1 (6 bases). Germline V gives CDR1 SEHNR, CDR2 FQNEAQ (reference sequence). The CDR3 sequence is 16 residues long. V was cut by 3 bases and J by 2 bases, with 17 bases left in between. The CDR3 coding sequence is TGTGCCAGCAGCTTTAAACATGGGACACGCGCCTACGAGCAGTACTTC. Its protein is CASSFKHGTRAYEQYF.

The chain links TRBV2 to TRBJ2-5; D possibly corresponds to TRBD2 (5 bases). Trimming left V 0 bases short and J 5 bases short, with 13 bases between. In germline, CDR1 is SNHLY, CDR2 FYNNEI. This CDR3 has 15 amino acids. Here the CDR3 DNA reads TGTGCCAGCAGTGAAGCGGGAGCCACGTGGGAGACCCAGTACTTC. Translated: CASSEAGATWETQYF.

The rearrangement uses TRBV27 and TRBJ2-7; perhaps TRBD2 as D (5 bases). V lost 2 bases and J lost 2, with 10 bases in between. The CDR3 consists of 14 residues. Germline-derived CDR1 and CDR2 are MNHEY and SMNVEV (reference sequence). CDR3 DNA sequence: TGTGCCAGCAGTTTAGGGGTCGGGGCCTACGAGCAGTACTTC. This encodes CASSLGVGAYEQYF.

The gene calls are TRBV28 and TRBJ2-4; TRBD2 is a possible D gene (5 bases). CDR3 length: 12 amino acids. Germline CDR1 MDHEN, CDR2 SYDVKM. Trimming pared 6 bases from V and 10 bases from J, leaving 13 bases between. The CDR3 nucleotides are TGTGCCAGCAGCCGTAAAGGACTGATTCAGTACTTC. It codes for CASSRKGLIQYF.

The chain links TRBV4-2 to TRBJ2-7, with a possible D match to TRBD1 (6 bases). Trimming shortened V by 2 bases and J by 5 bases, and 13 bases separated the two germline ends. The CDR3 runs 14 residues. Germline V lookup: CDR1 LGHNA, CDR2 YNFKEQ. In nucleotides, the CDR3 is TGTGCCAGCAGCCAAAACAGGGAAGCAAACGAGCAGTACTTC. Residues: CASSQNREANEQYF.

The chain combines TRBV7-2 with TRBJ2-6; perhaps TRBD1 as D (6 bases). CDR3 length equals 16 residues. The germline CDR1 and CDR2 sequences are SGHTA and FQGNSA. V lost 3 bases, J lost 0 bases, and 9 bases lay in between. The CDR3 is CASSLDSLSGANVLTF. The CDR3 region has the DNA TGTGCCAGCAGCTTGGACAGCCTCTCTGGGGCCAACGTCCTGACTTTC.

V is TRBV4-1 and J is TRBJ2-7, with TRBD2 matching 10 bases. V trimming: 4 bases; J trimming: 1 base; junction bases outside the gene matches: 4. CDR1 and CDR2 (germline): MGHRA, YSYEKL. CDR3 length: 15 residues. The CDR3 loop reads CASSPQREGSYEQYF. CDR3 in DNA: TGCGCCAGCAGCCCTCAGCGGGAGGGATCCTACGAGCAGTACTTC.

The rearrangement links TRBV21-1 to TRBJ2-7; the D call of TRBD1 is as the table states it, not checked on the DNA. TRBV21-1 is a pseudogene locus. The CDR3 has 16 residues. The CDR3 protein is CASSKDDYDRGYEQYF. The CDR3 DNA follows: TGTGCCAGCAGCAAAGACGACTACGACAGGGGTTACGAGCAGTACTTC.

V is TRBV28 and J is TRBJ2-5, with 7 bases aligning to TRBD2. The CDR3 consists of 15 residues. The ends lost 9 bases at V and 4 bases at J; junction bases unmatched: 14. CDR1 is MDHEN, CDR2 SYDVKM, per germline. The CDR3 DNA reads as TGTGCCAGTAGTCCCCCGGGGGGAATAGGAGAGACCCAGTACTTC. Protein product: CASSPPGGIGETQYF.

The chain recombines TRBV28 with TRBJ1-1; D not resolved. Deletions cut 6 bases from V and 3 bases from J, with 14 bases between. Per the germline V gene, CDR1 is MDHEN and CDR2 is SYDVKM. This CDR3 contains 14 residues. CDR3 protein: CASSNPLSYTEAFF. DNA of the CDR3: TGTGCCAGCAGCAACCCCCTATCGTACACTGAAGCTTTCTTT.

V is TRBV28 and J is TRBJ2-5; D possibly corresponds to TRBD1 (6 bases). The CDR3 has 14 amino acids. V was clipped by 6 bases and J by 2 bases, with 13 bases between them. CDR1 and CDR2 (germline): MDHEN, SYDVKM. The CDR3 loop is CASRNQGFQETQYF. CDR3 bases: TGTGCCAGCAGGAACCAGGGGTTTCAAGAGACCCAGTACTTC.

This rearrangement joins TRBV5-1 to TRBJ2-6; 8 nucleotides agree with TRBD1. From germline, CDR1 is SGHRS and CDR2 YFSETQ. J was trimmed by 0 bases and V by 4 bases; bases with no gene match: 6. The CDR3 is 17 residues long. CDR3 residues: CASSTRDRYSGANVLTF. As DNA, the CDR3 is TGCGCCAGCAGCACCCGGGACAGGTACTCTGGGGCCAACGTCCTGACTTTC.

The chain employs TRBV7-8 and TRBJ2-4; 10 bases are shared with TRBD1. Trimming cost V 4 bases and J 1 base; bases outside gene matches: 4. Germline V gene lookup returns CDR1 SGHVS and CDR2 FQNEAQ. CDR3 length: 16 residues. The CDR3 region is CASSSRQGAAKNIQYF. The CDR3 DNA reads TGTGCCAGCAGCTCCAGACAGGGGGCGGCCAAAAACATTCAGTACTTC.

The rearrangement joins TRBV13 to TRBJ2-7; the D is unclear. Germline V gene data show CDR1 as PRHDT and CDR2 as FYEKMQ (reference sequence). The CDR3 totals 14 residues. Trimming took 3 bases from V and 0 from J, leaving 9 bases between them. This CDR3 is CASSFFASSYEQYF. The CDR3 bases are TGTGCCAGCAGCTTTTTCGCTAGCTCCTACGAGCAGTACTTC.